Shown below are 4 T cell receptor beta chains from a single sample sequenced in a study of regulatory T cells in long-lasting Graves disease. Building the TCR beta libraries relied on iRepertoire HTBI primers, and CDR3 regions underwent Arm-PCR. TCRdb called the multiplex PCR reads again in MiXCR, with one record for every CDR3 protein. The sample comprises a few hundred thousand distinct CDR3 sequences, around a quarter of which are singletons, and approximately 26% rests with the top ten. Sample time point: persistent/refractory GD, antithyroid drugs over 5 years with positive TRAb. RNA from PBMCs was the source of the TCR library. The specimen comprised peripheral blood mononuclear cells (PBMCs), sampled when the disease was refractory, from a patient treated with antithyroid drugs. The receptors shown here come from a female donor with Graves disease.

This CDR3 reads CASRFAGTNYGYTF. The CDR3 DNA reads as TGTGCCAGCAGGTTTGCAGGAACTAACTATGGCTACACCTTC. The chain links TRBV6-2 or TRBV6-3 to TRBJ1-2; D gene ambiguous. CDR3 length: 14 amino acids. Germline V CDR1 and CDR2: MNHEY, SVGEGT. The ends were cut back, 6 bases at V and 0 bases at J, with 11 bases in the middle.

This clonotype was counted ten times or more. V is TRBV20-1 and J is TRBJ2-7; TRBD1 aligns across 7 bases. CDR1 and CDR2 (germline): DFQATT, SNEGSKA (reference sequence). Unmatched junction bases numbered 13, after V lost 6 bases and J lost 5 bases. The CDR3 totals 14 residues. CDR3 protein: CSADILDRDDEQYF. CDR3 DNA sequence: TGCAGTGCGGACATCTTAGACAGGGACGACGAGCAGTACTTC.

This chain links TRBV3-1 with TRBJ1-5; 9 bases align to TRBD1. Germline CDR1 LGHDT, CDR2 YNNKEL (reference sequence). The CDR3 extends over 14 amino acids. With V trimmed by 4 bases and J by 7 bases, 5 bases remained unmatched. In DNA, the CDR3 is TGTGCCAGCAGCCCGGACAGGGGAAGACAGCCCCAGCATTTT. Its protein product is CASSPDRGRQPQHF.

This clonotype has at least ten counts. Written as DNA, the CDR3 is TGTGCCAGCAGCCTAAAAGCAGGGACGAACACTGAAGCTTTCTTT. Amino acid sequence: CASSLKAGTNTEAFF. The rearrangement joins TRBV5-4 to TRBJ1-1, with D maybe TRBD1 (5 bases). Trimming pared 4 bases from V and 1 base from J, leaving 14 bases between. CDR1 and CDR2 (germline): SGHNT, YYREEE (reference sequence). The CDR3 has 15 amino acids. The entire variable domain, with the rest obtained from reference TRBV5-4 and TRBJ1-1, is as follows: ETGVTQSPTHLIKTRGQQVTLRCSSQSGHNTVSWYQQALGQGPQFIFQYYREEENGRGNFPPRFSGLQFPNYSSELNVNALELDDSALYLCASSLKAGTNTEAFFGQGTRLTVV.